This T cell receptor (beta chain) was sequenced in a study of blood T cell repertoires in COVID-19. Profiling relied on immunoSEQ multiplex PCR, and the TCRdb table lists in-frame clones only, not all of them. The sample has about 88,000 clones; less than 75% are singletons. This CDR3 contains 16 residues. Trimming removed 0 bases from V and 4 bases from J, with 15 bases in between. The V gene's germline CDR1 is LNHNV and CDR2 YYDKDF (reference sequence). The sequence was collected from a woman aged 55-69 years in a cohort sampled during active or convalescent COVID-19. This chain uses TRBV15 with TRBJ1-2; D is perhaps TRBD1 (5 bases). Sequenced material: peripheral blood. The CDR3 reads CATSRDAQGAIYGYTF. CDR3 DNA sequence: TGTGCCACCAGCAGAGATGCCCAGGGCGCGATCTATGGCTACACCTTC.